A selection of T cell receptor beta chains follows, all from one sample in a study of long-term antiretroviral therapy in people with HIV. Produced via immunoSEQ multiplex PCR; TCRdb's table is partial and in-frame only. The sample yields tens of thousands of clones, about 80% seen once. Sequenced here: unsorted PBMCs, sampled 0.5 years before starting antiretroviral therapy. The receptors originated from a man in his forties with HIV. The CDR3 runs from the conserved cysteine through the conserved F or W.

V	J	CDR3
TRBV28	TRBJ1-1	CASRSVGALGAFF
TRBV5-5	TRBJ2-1	CASGDGSYNEQFF
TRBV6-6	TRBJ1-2	CASSTRTGDGYTF
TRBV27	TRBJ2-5	CASSARGSWQETQYF
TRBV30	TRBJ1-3	CAWRSEQPPGNTIYF
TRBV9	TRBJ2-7	CASSVGPGDTYEQYF
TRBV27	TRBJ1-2	CASSRTGVGYGYTF
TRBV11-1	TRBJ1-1	CASSLGANTEAFF
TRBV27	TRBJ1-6	CASSPNWDRSMNSPLHF
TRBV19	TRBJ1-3	CASSADFGNTIYF